The rows below give T cell receptor beta chains drawn from one sample of a study of persistence of HIV-infected CD4 T cells. Their antigen targets remain unknown. Sequencing was performed with immunoSEQ multiplex PCR; in TCRdb, only in-frame clones are kept and a portion is missing. The repertoire holds 35,000 to 55,000 clones, roughly 90% seen once, with more than 0.4% in the top ten. The source material was CD4+ T cells sorted from PBMCs after approximately 18-hour stimulation, sampled from a patient who received antiretroviral therapy. Source of these receptors: an adult woman with HIV who was CMV-seropositive. Each CDR3 is given with its conserved first and last residue. D genes are given only for firm matches. Size is stated for part of the rows, as once, few or many counts, or as a class when the clone is expanded.

CDR3: CASSRDGSNQPQHF
DNA: TGTGCCAGCAGCAGGGACGGTAGCAATCAGCCCCAGCATTTT
J: TRBJ1-5
size: .
D: .
V: TRBV27

CDR3: CASRDRGPGNTIYF
DNA: TGTGCCAGCAGGGACAGGGGCCCTGGAAACACCATATATTTT
J: TRBJ1-3
size: once
D: TRBD1
V: TRBV28

CDR3: CARNQPQHF
DNA: TGTGCCCGAAATCAGCCCCAGCATTTT
J: TRBJ1-5
size: few
D: .
V: TRBV5-6

CDR3: CAIRGQGNNEQFF
DNA: TGTGCCATCAGGGGACAGGGGAACAATGAGCAGTTCTTC
J: TRBJ2-1
size: .
D: TRBD1
V: TRBV10-3

CDR3: CASSLVSSGHTQYF
DNA: TGTGCCAGCAGCTTAGTGTCGTCTGGACATACGCAGTATTTT
J: TRBJ2-3
size: .
D: .
V: TRBV11-2

CDR3: CASSLRGMNTEAFF
DNA: TGTGCCAGCAGTTTACGGGGTATGAACACTGAAGCTTTCTTT
J: TRBJ1-1
size: .
D: .
V: TRBV27

CDR3: CASRGQSSGANVLTF
DNA: TGTGCCAGCAGGGGCCAGTCCTCTGGGGCCAACGTCCTGACTTTC
J: TRBJ2-6
size: .
D: .
V: TRBV14

CDR3: CASSRNTEAFF
DNA: TGTGCCAGCTCGAGGAACACTGAAGCTTTCTTT
J: TRBJ1-1
size: .
D: .
V: TRBV3-1/TRBV3-2

CDR3: CASSLAEGLYGYTF
DNA: TGTGCCAGCAGCTTGGCCGAAGGGCTCTATGGCTACACCTTC
J: TRBJ1-2
size: .
D: .
V: TRBV5-8

CDR3: CATSDRYSGLKRSYGYTF
DNA: TGTGCCACCAGTGATCGGTACAGCGGGCTTAAAAGGAGCTATGGCTACACCTTC
J: TRBJ1-2
size: .
D: .
V: TRBV24-1

CDR3: CASSPVDRNTEAFF
DNA: TGCGCCAGCAGCCCCGTGGACAGGAACACTGAAGCTTTCTTT
J: TRBJ1-1
size: .
D: .
V: TRBV5-1

CDR3: CASGLVLRVANYGYTF
DNA: TGTGCTAGTGGTTTGGTATTACGGGTAGCTAACTATGGCTACACCTTC
J: TRBJ1-2
size: .
D: .
V: TRBV12-5

CDR3: CAWSPVGRGDYEQYF
DNA: TGTGCCTGGAGTCCCGTGGGCAGGGGTGACTACGAGCAGTACTTC
J: TRBJ2-7
size: medium-sized
D: .
V: TRBV30

CDR3: CASSLPDRASGAFF
DNA: TGCGCCAGCAGCCTACCGGACAGGGCAAGCGGTGCTTTCTTT
J: TRBJ1-1
size: .
D: TRBD1
V: TRBV5-1